A single sample gave rise to the 7 T cell receptor beta chains below, sequenced in a study of T cell responses to AZD1222 COVID-19 vaccine. Method: immunoSEQ multiplex PCR; TCRdb's copy keeps in-frame clones and lacks some. The repertoire holds 100,000 to 150,000 clones, with just under 95% as singletons. The starting material was peripheral blood, obtained 28 days after the second AZD1222 dose. All receptors derive from an adult who received the AZD1222 COVID-19 vaccine.

CDR3 in DNA: TGTGCCAGTAGTCCATGGCGGGACAGCTATCAGCCCCAGCATTTT. Amino acids: CASSPWRDSYQPQHF. The gene calls are TRBV19 and TRBJ1-5, with 7 bases identical to TRBD1. Germline CDR1 LNHDA, CDR2 SQIVND (reference sequence). V lost 5 bases to trimming and J lost 5 bases; unmatched junction nucleotides: 9. The CDR3 covers 15 residues.

This chain links TRBV3-1 (or the pseudogene TRBV3-2) with TRBJ1-2; D remains ambiguous. V was cut by 0 bases and J by 4 bases, with 9 bases left in between. Germline CDR1 reads LGHDT; CDR2 reads YNNKEL (reference sequence). CDR3 length: 14 amino acids. The CDR3 sequence is CASSQETGVYGYTF. In DNA form, the CDR3 reads TGTGCCAGCAGCCAAGAAACCGGAGTCTATGGCTACACCTTC.

Of note for this clone: One end of the junction fails to match germline, which may point to a read error. The V call is TRBV7-2, the J call TRBJ2-3; 10 bases are shared with TRBD2. This CDR3 has 17 residues. The V gene's germline CDR1 is SGHTA and CDR2 FQGNSA. CDR3 amino acids: CASSLVASGSKRDTQYF. CDR3 sequence (DNA): TGTGCCAGCAGTTTAGTGGCTAGCGGGAGCAAGAGGGATACGCAGTATTTT.

V is TRBV5-4 and J is TRBJ2-2, with no clear D. This CDR3 spans 13 amino acids. Germline V gene data show CDR1 as SGHNT and CDR2 as YYREEE (reference sequence). The V and J ends lost 6 bases and 0 bases respectively, with 6 bases between them. This CDR3 is CASIQTNTGELFF. The DNA for the CDR3 is TGTGCCAGCATACAGACGAACACCGGGGAGCTGTTTTTT.

The table lists this clone with a count of one. This chain connects TRBV24-1 to TRBJ2-7; D uncertain. The CDR3 has 13 amino acids. Trimming took off 3 bases at V and 2 bases at J, with 7 bases between the two ends. CDR1 and CDR2 from the germline V gene are KGHDR and SFDVKD. Here the CDR3 reads CATSDNSAYEQYF. CDR3 coding DNA: TGTGCCACCAGTGATAACTCAGCCTACGAGCAGTACTTC.

V gene TRBV6-1 combines with J gene TRBJ2-1; 7 bases match TRBD2. Per germline, CDR1 MNHNS and CDR2 SASEGT. J was trimmed by 0 bases and V by 3 bases; bases with no gene match: 8. This CDR3 is 17 amino acids long. DNA for the CDR3: TGTGCCAGCAGTGACCTGGGTCGCGGGAGCTCCTACAATGAGCAGTTCTTC. It is translated as CASSDLGRGSSYNEQFF.

The chain joins TRBV7-2 to TRBJ2-4, with D tentatively TRBD1 (6 bases). The V gene's germline CDR1 is SGHTA and CDR2 FQGNSA. V lost 3 bases, J lost 5 bases, and 17 bases lay in between. The CDR3 spans 16 residues. Here the CDR3 reads CASSLGSVGQQNIQYF. The CDR3 coding sequence is TGTGCCAGCAGCTTGGGCTCAGTCGGACAGCAAAACATTCAGTACTTC.